This entry lists 9 T cell receptor beta chains sequenced from one sample in a study of control samples from healthy donors and cancer patients. The protocol was immunoSEQ multiplex PCR, while the TCRdb copy is restricted to in-frame clones and leaves out a portion. The sample consists of 150,000 to 200,000 clones, 80% to 95% of them appearing once. Sequenced sample: blood. The origin of the receptors is a young woman in good health.

The gene calls are TRBV6-4 and TRBJ2-7, with 11 bases matching TRBD1. Germline CDR1 MRHNA, CDR2 SNTAGT. The ends lost 8 bases at V and 0 bases at J; junction bases unmatched: 6. This CDR3 contains 15 residues. CDR3 residues: CASSAGTGGSYEQYF. The DNA for the CDR3 is TGTGCCAGCTCGGCAGGGACAGGGGGCTCCTACGAGCAGTACTTC.

This chain links TRBV11-2 with TRBJ2-7, with 8 nucleotides matching TRBD1. CDR1 and CDR2 from the germline V gene are SGHAT and FQNNGV. The CDR3 spans 12 residues. Trimming removed 4 bases from V and 6 bases from J; junction bases left unmatched: 2. The CDR3 protein is CASSSTGAEQYF. Here the CDR3 DNA reads TGTGCCAGCAGCTCGACAGGGGCCGAGCAGTACTTC.

The genes are TRBV6-6 and TRBJ1-5; D is uncertain. The CDR3 length is 15 residues. Trimming removed 2 bases from V and 0 bases from J, with 8 bases in between. Germline V gene sequence: CDR1 MNHNY, CDR2 SVGAGI (reference sequence). The CDR3 DNA reads as TGTGCCAGCAGTTACGGGTCCACTAGCAATCAGCCCCAGCATTTT. Its translation: CASSYGSTSNQPQHF.

J is TRBJ2-5 and V is TRBV27; D unresolved. V shed 3 bases and J shed 3 bases, with 8 bases lying between them. The CDR3 is made up of 13 amino acids. Per the germline V gene, CDR1 is MNHEY and CDR2 is SMNVEV (reference sequence). DNA for the CDR3: TGTGCCAGCAGTTTTCGGCCTGAAGAGACCCAGTACTTC. Translation gives CASSFRPEETQYF.

This chain uses TRBV29-1 with TRBJ2-5, with unresolved D. CDR3 length: 11 residues. Between the trimmed V and J ends, which lost 7 bases and 4 bases, there was a span of 10 bases. CDR1 and CDR2 (germline): SQVTM, ANQGSEA. The CDR3 here is CSAAVSETQYF. In DNA, the CDR3 is TGCAGCGCTGCCGTATCAGAGACCCAGTACTTC.

The chain recombines TRBV27 with TRBJ1-2; possible D gene TRBD1, 5 bases. The CDR3 contains 16 residues. V lost 0 bases, J lost 4 bases, and 15 bases lay in between. CDR1 is MNHEY and CDR2 is SMNVEV in the germline V gene (reference sequence). This CDR3 reads CASSLSPPPGGYGYTF. For the CDR3, the DNA is TGTGCCAGCAGTTTATCACCCCCCCCGGGGGGCTATGGCTACACCTTC.

The CDR3 coding sequence is TGTGCCAGCAGGGGGTTGGTCTCTTACAATGAGCAGTTCTTC. It is translated as CASRGLVSYNEQFF. The chain joins TRBV2 to TRBJ2-1; D is undetermined. Trimming cost V 6 bases and J 4 bases, with 13 bases left between them. There are 14 residues in the CDR3. Germline CDR1 is SNHLY and CDR2 is FYNNEI.

The chain is built from TRBV7-2 and TRBJ2-4; TRBD2 might be the D (5 bases). V dropped 8 bases and J dropped 5 bases, with 13 bases sitting between them. The germline V gene has CDR1 SGHTA and CDR2 FQGNSA. The CDR3 sequence is 13 residues long. The CDR3 bases are TGTGCCAGCGGACCTCGGGGTCAAAACATTCAGTACTTC. This translates into CASGPRGQNIQYF.

In this sample, this clone turned up a few times. The V call is TRBV7-9, the J call TRBJ2-7; a weak D match, TRBD2 (6 bases). Germline loops: CDR1 SEHNR, CDR2 FQNEAQ (reference sequence). Trimming pared 4 bases from V and 6 bases from J, leaving 25 bases between. This CDR3 comprises 17 residues. The CDR3 is CASSSVGGTYLSGEQYF. Written as DNA, the CDR3 is TGTGCCAGCAGCTCGGTTGGAGGGACCTATCTGTCCGGCGAGCAGTACTTC.